A single T cell receptor beta chain is shown here with its context. This sample stems from a study of CD8 T cells in Susac syndrome. The ends lost 6 bases at V and 0 bases at J; junction bases unmatched: 14. The CDR3 is 17 residues long. Germline assignment: CDR1 SQVTM and CDR2 ANQGSEA. RNA amounts of roughly 0.5 to 1 ug underwent reverse transcription with random hexamers. MiXCR, run by TCRdb on the immunoSEQ multiplex PCR reads, gives a single entry per CDR3 protein. Here the sample spans around 81,000 distinct CDR3 sequences, about 93% being singletons. The gene calls are TRBV29-1 and TRBJ2-3; 8 bases are a match to TRBD1. The TCR comes from a human donor with Susac syndrome. Sequenced material: CD8+ T cells from PBMCs. This CDR3 is CSVPGLPDRDSTDTQYF. The DNA for the CDR3 is TGCAGCGTCCCAGGGCTACCGGACAGGGATAGCACAGATACGCAGTATTTT.